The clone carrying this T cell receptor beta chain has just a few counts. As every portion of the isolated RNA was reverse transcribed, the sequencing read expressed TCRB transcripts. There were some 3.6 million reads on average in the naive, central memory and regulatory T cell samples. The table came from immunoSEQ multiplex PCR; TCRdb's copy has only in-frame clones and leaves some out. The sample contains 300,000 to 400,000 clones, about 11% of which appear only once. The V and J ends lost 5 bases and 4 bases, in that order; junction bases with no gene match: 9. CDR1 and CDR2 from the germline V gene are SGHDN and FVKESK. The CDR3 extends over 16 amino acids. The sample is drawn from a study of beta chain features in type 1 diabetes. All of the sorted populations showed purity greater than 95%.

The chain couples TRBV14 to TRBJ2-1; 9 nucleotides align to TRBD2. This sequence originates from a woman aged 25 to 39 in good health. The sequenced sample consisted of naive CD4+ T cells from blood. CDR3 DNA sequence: TGTGCCAGCAGCAAAGCCGGGCTAGCGGGATACAATGAGCAGTTCTTC. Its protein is CASSKAGLAGYNEQFF.